This T cell receptor (beta chain) originates from a study of T cell changes during pregnancy in multiple sclerosis. Measured with immunoSEQ multiplex PCR; TCRdb has only the in-frame clones, and not every one. The repertoire holds 65,000 to 95,000 clones, over 75% seen once, with around 2% in the top ten. Trimming removed 3 bases at V and 12 bases at J, with 18 bases between. Looked up from germline, CDR1 is LNHNV and CDR2 is YYDKDF (reference sequence). The CDR3 covers 13 residues. The chain combines TRBV15 with TRBJ2-7; a possible D gene is TRBD2 (6 bases). Here the sequenced sample was peripheral blood, taken before pregnancy. The sequence came from a female donor with multiple sclerosis, enrolled in a pregnancy study. The CDR3 loop is CATSSYTLRDPYF. CDR3 nucleotide sequence: TGTGCCACCAGCAGTTACACCCTGCGGGATCCGTACTTC.